This T cell receptor (beta chain) appears in the sequencing data of a study of T cells in Graves' hyperthyroidism and ophthalmopathy. Study-level information: Peripheral blood samples were taken at initial diagnosis, prior to any treatment.

Source material for PBMCs was more than 7.5 ml fresh peripheral blood. The CDR3 regions of TCR beta were amplified from RNA transcripts. First-round RT-PCR with HTBI primers amplified the TCR CDR3 region. TCRdb called the multiplex PCR reads again in MiXCR, with one record for every CDR3 protein. The sample has 250,000 to 300,000 distinct CDR3 sequences, roughly 15% seen once. This clonotype was recorded at least ten times. The CDR3 runs 18 residues. V dropped 5 bases and J dropped 6; count of bases not matched to a gene: 10. Source material: blood. The rearrangement uses TRBV12-3 or TRBV12-4 and TRBJ2-1, with 16 bases that match TRBD2. The receptor's source is a woman aged 40 to 50 with Graves' hyperthyroidism that later progressed to Graves' ophthalmopathy. The CDR3 loop is CASSPKGLAGGPGNEQFF. CDR3 bases: TGTGCCAGCAGTCCAAAGGGACTAGCGGGAGGGCCTGGCAATGAGCAGTTCTTC.